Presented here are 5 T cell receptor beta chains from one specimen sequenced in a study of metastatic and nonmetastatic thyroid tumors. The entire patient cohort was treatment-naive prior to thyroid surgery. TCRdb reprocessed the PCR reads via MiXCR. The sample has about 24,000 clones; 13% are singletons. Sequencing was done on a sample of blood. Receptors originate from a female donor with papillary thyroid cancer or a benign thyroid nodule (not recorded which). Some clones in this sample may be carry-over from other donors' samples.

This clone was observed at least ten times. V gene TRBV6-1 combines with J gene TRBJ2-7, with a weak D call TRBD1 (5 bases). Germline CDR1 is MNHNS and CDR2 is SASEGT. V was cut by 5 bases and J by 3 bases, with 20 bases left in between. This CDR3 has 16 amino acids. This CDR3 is CASSLKVGTGDYEQYF. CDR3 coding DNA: TGTGCCAGCAGTTTGAAGGTGGGCACAGGAGACTACGAGCAGTACTTC.

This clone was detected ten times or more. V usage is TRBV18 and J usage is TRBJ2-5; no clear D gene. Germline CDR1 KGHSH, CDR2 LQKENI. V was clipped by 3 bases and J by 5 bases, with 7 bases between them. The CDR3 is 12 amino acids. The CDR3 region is CASSPSYETQYF. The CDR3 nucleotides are TGTGCCAGCTCACCGTCATACGAGACCCAGTACTTC.

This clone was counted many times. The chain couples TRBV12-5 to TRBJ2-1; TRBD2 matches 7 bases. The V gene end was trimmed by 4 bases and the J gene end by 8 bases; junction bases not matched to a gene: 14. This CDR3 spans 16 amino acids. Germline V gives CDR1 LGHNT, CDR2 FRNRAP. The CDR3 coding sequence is TGTGCTAGTGGTTCAGGTCGGAGTGGGGGGGTCCATGAGCAGTTCTTC. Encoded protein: CASGSGRSGGVHEQFF.

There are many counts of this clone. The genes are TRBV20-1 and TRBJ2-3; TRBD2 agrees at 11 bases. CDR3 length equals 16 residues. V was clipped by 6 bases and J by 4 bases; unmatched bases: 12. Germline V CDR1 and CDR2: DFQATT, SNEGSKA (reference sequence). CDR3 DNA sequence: TGCAGTGCCAAAGATTACACTAGCGGGAGTTCAGATACGCAGTATTTT. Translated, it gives CSAKDYTSGSSDTQYF.

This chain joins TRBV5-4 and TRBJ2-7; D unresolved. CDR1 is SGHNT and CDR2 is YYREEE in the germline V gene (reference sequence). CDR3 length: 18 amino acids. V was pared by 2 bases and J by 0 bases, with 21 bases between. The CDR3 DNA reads TGTGCCAGCAGCTTAGTCCCATACTCTCTAAACCGCTCCTACGAGCAGTACTTC. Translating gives CASSLVPYSLNRSYEQYF. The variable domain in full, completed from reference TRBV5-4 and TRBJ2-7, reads ETGVTQSPTHLIKTRGQQVTLRCSSQSGHNTVSWYQQALGQGPQFIFQYYREEENGRGNFPPRFSGLQFPNYSSELNVNALELDDSALYLCASSLVPYSLNRSYEQYFGPGTRLTVT.